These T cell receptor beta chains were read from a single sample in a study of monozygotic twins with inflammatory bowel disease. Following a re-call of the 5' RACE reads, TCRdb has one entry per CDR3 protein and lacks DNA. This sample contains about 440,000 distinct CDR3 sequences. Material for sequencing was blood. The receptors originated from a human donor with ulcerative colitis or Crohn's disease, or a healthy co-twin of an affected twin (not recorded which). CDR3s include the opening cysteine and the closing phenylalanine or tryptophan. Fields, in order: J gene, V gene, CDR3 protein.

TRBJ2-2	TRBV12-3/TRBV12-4	CASSPSPANTGELFF
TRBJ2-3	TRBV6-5	CASSYRGLSEDTQYF
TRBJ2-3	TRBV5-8	CASSLTDFGTDTQYF
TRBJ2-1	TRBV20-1	CSARDWRPGTGYNEQFF
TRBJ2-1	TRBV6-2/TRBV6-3	CASSPSSGLAGVFSYNEQFF
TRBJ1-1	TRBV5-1	CASSMGTVGTEAFF
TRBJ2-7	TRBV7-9	CASSPSTSYEQYF
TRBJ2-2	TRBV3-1	CASSRTSGGLTGELFF
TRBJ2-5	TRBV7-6	CASSPGKETQYF
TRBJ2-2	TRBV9	CASRGGPQSGTGELFF
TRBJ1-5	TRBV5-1	CASSLGDSPYSNQPQHF
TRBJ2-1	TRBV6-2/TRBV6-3	CASRRTVTGNEQFF
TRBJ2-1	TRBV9	CASSLQVGFGSPGDEQFF
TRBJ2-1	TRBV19	CASSIPRTAKQFF
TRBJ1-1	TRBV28	CASSQNTEAFF
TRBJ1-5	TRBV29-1	CSVGGQVGQPQHF
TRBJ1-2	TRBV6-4	CASSEGVGNYGYTF
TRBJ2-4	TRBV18	CASSETKNIQYF
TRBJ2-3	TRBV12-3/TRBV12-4	CASRGQGVSGDTQYF
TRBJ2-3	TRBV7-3	CASSYSGDTQYF
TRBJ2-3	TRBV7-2	CASSRDKVDTQYF
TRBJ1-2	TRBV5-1	CASSLDGIYGYTF
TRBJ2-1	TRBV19	CASSKGQPSWQFF
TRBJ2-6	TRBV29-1	CSVGTGVSGANVLTF
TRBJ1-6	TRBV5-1	CASSLDDSYNSPLHF
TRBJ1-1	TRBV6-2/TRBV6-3	CASSFNPRGTEAFF
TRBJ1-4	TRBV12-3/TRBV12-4	CASSLRLTNEKLFF
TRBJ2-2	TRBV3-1	CASSHHTSGKNTGELFF
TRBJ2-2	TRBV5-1	CASSLVSTKRSGELFF
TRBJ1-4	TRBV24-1	CATSDSTEGATNEKLFF
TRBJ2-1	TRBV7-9	CASSSSLVGVMVF
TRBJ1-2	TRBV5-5	CASSDVGGVNYGYTF
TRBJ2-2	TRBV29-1	CSVEDPSATGAGELFF
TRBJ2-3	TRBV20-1	CSAITGTGITDTQYF
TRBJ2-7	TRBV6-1	CATTPGSTSYEQYF
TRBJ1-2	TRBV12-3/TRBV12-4	CASWDRGSKGYTF
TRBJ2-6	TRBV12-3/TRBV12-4	CASSWDRGDNVLTF
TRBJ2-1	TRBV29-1	CSVPRVSSYNEQFF
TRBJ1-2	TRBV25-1	CASSELGGGYTF
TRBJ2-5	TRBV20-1	CSAIRDTNQETQYF